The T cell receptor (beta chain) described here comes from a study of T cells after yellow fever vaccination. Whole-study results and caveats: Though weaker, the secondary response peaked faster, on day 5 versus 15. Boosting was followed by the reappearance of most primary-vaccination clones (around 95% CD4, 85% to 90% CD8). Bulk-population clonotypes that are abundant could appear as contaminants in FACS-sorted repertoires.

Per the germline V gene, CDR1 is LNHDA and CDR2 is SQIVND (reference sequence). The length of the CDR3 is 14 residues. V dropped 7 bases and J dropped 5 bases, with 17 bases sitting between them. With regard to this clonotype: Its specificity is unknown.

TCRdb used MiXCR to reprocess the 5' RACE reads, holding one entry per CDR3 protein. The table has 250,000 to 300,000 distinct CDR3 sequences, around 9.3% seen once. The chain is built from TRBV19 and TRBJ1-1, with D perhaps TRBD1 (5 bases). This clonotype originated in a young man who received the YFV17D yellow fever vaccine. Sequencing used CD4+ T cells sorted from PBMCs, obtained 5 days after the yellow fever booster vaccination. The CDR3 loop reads CASMGGQGRTEAFF. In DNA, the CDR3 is TGTGCCAGTATGGGAGGACAAGGGAGGACTGAAGCTTTCTTT.